The 9 T cell receptor beta chains below were found in one sample sequenced in a study of control samples from healthy donors and cancer patients (TCRdb year 2020). Libraries were prepared through the immunoSEQ multiplex PCR assay. Entries here come from immuneACCESS through TCRdb and include only in-frame sequences with V and J called. Some clones fail to appear in such tables; in the studies checked, an unresolved V gene covers under half of the shortfall, and the cause of the remainder is unknown. The sample has about 160,000 clones on record, roughly 95% of them singletons. The ten largest make up just over 1% of the sample. Sequenced: blood. Receptor source: a woman aged 25 to 39 in good health.

This clone has only one observation. CDR3 amino acids: CASMMGGKDEKLFF. The CDR3 coding sequence is TGTGCCAGCATGATGGGGGGAAAGGATGAAAAACTGTTTTTT. V and J are TRBV7-8 and TRBJ1-4; TRBD1 might be the D (5 bases). The CDR3 runs to 14 residues. V was pared by 7 bases and J by 6 bases, with 15 bases between. Germline CDR1 SGHVS, CDR2 FQNEAQ.

The genes are TRBV5-1 and TRBJ2-3, with 8 bases aligning to TRBD1. This CDR3 has 16 residues. Germline CDR1 is SGHRS and CDR2 is YFSETQ. V lost 4 bases, J lost 1 base, and 8 bases stayed unmatched. CDR3 nucleotide sequence: TGCGCCAGCAGCGGAGGGGACAGGCGCGGCACAGATACGCAGTATTTT. Protein product: CASSGGDRRGTDTQYF.

Written as DNA, the CDR3 is TGTGCCAGCAGCCCCCCTAGCGGGAGTGCCTCCTACAATGAGCAGTTCTTC. It is translated as CASSPPSGSASYNEQFF. The J gene is TRBJ2-1, the V gene TRBV3-1 (or the pseudogene TRBV3-2), with 10 bases that match TRBD2. Trimming took 4 bases from V and 0 from J; bases not matched to a gene: 6. CDR3 size: 17 residues. Looked up from germline, CDR1 is LGHDT and CDR2 is YNNKEL (reference sequence).

The V call is TRBV7-9, the J call TRBJ2-5, with 8 bases lining up with TRBD2. Trimming at V came to 8 bases and at J to 3 bases, leaving 8 bases not matched to a gene. The CDR3 runs to 14 residues. Germline V gene data show CDR1 as SEHNR and CDR2 as FQNEAQ (reference sequence). The CDR3 loop reads CASSGRGLEETQYF. CDR3 nucleotides: TGTGCCAGCTCTGGACGGGGACTAGAAGAGACCCAGTACTTC.

The rearrangement links TRBV6-5 to TRBJ2-1; a possible D gene is TRBD1 (5 bases). The V end was cut by 5 bases, the J end by 10 bases, with 12 bases between. This CDR3 spans 12 amino acids. CDR1 and CDR2 (germline): MNHEY, SVGAGI. CDR3 region: CASSPIPGEQFF. The CDR3 region has the DNA TGTGCCAGCAGTCCGATACCAGGGGAGCAGTTCTTC.

The CDR3 here is CASSGVAPYEQFF. The CDR3, as DNA: TGTGCCAGCAGCGGAGTAGCGCCGTATGAGCAGTTCTTC. The gene calls are TRBV11-2 and TRBJ2-1, with D possibly matching TRBD2 (5 bases). The V and J ends lost 5 bases and 8 bases respectively, with 13 bases between them. The CDR3 has 13 residues. CDR1 SGHAT and CDR2 FQNNGV come from the germline V gene.

The CDR3 protein is CASSYGLAGLYEQYF. The DNA of the CDR3 is TGTGCCAGCAGCTACGGACTAGCGGGGTTATACGAGCAGTACTTC. This chain uses TRBV5-4 with TRBJ2-7; 12 positions agree with TRBD2. The CDR3 is made up of 15 amino acids. The ends lost 3 bases at V and 4 bases at J; junction bases unmatched: 5. The germline V gene has CDR1 SGHNT and CDR2 YYREEE (reference sequence).

The chain joins TRBV6-6 to TRBJ2-3; a possible D gene is TRBD1 (5 bases). Germline CDR1 and CDR2: MNHNY and SVGAGI (reference sequence). This CDR3 has 13 amino acids. V was pared by 6 bases and J by 2 bases, with 9 bases between. CDR3 bases: TGTGCCAGCAGCTACAGGAACACAGATACGCAGTATTTT. Amino acids: CASSYRNTDTQYF.

The V call is TRBV6-4, the J call TRBJ1-2, with D hard to call. V dropped 6 bases and J dropped 2 bases, with 16 bases sitting between them. This CDR3 comprises 15 residues. Germline CDR1 MRHNA, CDR2 SNTAGT. This CDR3 is CASRMAGGGNYGYTF. The DNA for the CDR3 is TGTGCCAGCAGGATGGCGGGAGGAGGGAACTATGGCTACACCTTC.